A single sample is the source of the 26 T cell receptor beta chains below, sequenced in a study of blood T cells in healthy people across ages. Together with a sample-barcoded 5' primer, a J-beta primer mix was included in a second PCR lasting about 6 to 11 cycles. One entry per CDR3 protein, called by TCRdb with MiXCR from the 5' RACE reads. The table includes hundreds of thousands of distinct CDR3 sequences, roughly half detected once. Specimen: blood. These receptors were obtained from a woman older than 75 in good health.

The chain recombines TRBV25-1 with TRBJ2-3, with TRBD2 matching 7 bases. Germline V gives CDR1 MGHDK, CDR2 SYGVNS. There are 16 residues in the CDR3. The ends lost 6 bases at V and 2 bases at J; junction bases unmatched: 11. The chain's CDR3 is CASSKGSGTITDTQYF. The CDR3 DNA sequence: TGTGCCAGCAGCAAAGGATCCGGGACTATCACAGATACGCAGTATTTT.

This clonotype appeared many times. The rearrangement uses TRBV4-1 and TRBJ1-2, with D tentatively TRBD1 (5 bases). With 2 bases removed from V and 8 bases from J, the gap between germline ends came to 18 bases. Germline V gene lookup returns CDR1 MGHRA and CDR2 YSYEKL. CDR3 size: 15 residues. The CDR3 is CASSQFLGDGRGYTF. The CDR3 DNA is TGCGCCAGCAGCCAATTCCTAGGGGACGGAAGGGGCTACACCTTC.

Note on this clonotype: Just one base apart from a much larger clone, this may be a read error. The CDR3 DNA sequence: TGTGCCAGCACTCGGACTAACGTCACCGGGGAGCTGTTTTTT. It codes for CASTRTNVTGELFF. The genes are TRBV6-2 or TRBV6-3 and TRBJ2-2; D may be TRBD2 (6 bases). Per germline, CDR1 MNHEY and CDR2 SVGEGT. The CDR3 has 14 residues. Trimming cost V 7 bases and J 4 bases, with 13 bases left between them.

The gene calls are TRBV20-1 and TRBJ2-5, with a weak D call TRBD2 (6 bases). The ends were cut back, 6 bases at V and 4 bases at J, with 15 bases in the middle. CDR1 is DFQATT and CDR2 is SNEGSKA in the germline V gene (reference sequence). The CDR3 is 13 residues long. CDR3 sequence: CSAPLGGRETQYF. The CDR3 DNA sequence: TGCAGTGCCCCTCTTGGGGGGAGAGAGACCCAGTACTTC.

This clonotype showed up just a few times. In DNA form, the CDR3 reads TGCGCCAGCAGCTTGGGCCCGGTAGGGAACACTGAAGCTTTCTTT. As protein: CASSLGPVGNTEAFF. The genes are TRBV5-1 and TRBJ1-1; D remains unclear. V lost 0 bases, J lost 1 base, and 10 bases lay in between. This CDR3 has 15 residues. CDR1 is SGHRS and CDR2 is YFSETQ in the germline V gene. The whole variable domain, remainder taken from reference TRBV5-1 and TRBJ1-1, is KAGVTQTPRYLIKTRGQQVTLSCSPISGHRSVSWYQQTPGQGLQFLFEYFSETQRNKGNFPGRFSGRQFSNSRSEMNVSTLELGDSALYLCASSLGPVGNTEAFFGQGTRLTVV.

This rearrangement joins TRBV5-1 to TRBJ1-3; no definite D call. Germline assignment: CDR1 SGHRS and CDR2 YFSETQ. V dropped 0 bases and J dropped 0 bases, with 13 bases sitting between them. This CDR3 spans 17 amino acids. The CDR3 DNA reads TGCGCCAGCAGCTTGGTGCCAGTTGGGCTCTCTGGAAACACCATATATTTT. It yields the protein CASSLVPVGLSGNTIYF. The whole variable domain, remainder taken from reference TRBV5-1 and TRBJ1-3, is KAGVTQTPRYLIKTRGQQVTLSCSPISGHRSVSWYQQTPGQGLQFLFEYFSETQRNKGNFPGRFSGRQFSNSRSEMNVSTLELGDSALYLCASSLVPVGLSGNTIYFGEGSWLTVV.

In DNA, the CDR3 is TGTGCCAGCAGTCAACCGACTAGCGCAAGCTCCTACAATGAGCAGTTCTTC. Its protein product is CASSQPTSASSYNEQFF. The chain has TRBV27 and TRBJ2-1, with 8 bases that match TRBD2. The germline V gene encodes CDR1 MNHEY and CDR2 SMNVEV (reference sequence). There are 17 residues in the CDR3. The V segment lost 5 bases and the J segment 0 bases; nucleotides outside the gene matches: 9.

This clonotype has a count of ten or more. This chain joins TRBV2 and TRBJ2-7; 8 bases align to TRBD1. Germline loops: CDR1 SNHLY, CDR2 FYNNEI. The CDR3 spans 13 residues. V was clipped by 6 bases and J by 6 bases; unmatched bases: 7. This chain's CDR3 is CASSAGQGREQYF. The CDR3 nucleotides are TGTGCCAGCAGCGCCGGACAGGGACGCGAGCAGTACTTC.

This clonotype has a single count. A much larger clone is a single base away; this may be a read error. The chain joins TRBV5-5 to TRBJ1-1; D is ambiguous. The CDR3 is made up of 15 amino acids. Per the germline V gene, CDR1 is SGHKS and CDR2 is YYEKEE (reference sequence). CDR3 sequence: CARSLMPQTNTEAFF. DNA of the CDR3: TGTGCCCGCAGCTTAATGCCACAGACGAACACTGAAGCTTTCTTT.

This rearrangement joins TRBV29-1 to TRBJ2-5; maybe TRBD1 (6 bases). The CDR3 has 15 amino acids. Trimming took off 5 bases at V and 3 bases at J, with 19 bases between the two ends. Germline assignment: CDR1 SQVTM and CDR2 ANQGSEA. CDR3 residues: CSVSLLDSWKETQYF. CDR3 bases: TGCAGCGTTAGCTTGTTGGACAGTTGGAAAGAGACCCAGTACTTC.

This clonotype was seen repeatedly, ten times or more. The rearrangement joins TRBV7-6 to TRBJ2-7, with TRBD2 matching over 9 bases. CDR3 length: 15 residues. The junction had 8 bases not matched to a gene; V was cut back by 2 bases and J by 6 bases. The germline CDR1 and CDR2 sequences are SGHVS and FNYEAQ. The CDR3 region is CASSLLVAGEGEQYF. The CDR3 DNA reads as TGTGCCAGCAGCTTACTAGTAGCGGGAGAAGGCGAGCAGTACTTC.

The chain combines TRBV4-3 with TRBJ2-7, with a tentative D call TRBD2 (5 bases). Trimming cost V 0 bases and J 1 base, with 10 bases left between them. The CDR3 totals 15 residues. Germline CDR1 and CDR2: LGHNA and YSLEER. The CDR3 bases are TGCGCCAGCAGCCAAGATAGCACTAGATCCTACGAGCAGTACTTC. Residues: CASSQDSTRSYEQYF.

This clonotype was observed at least ten times. The V and J genes are TRBV29-1 and TRBJ2-7, with 8 bases lining up with TRBD1. Trimming cost V 6 bases and J 1 base; bases outside gene matches: 8. The germline V gene encodes CDR1 SQVTM and CDR2 ANQGSEA. The CDR3 runs to 14 residues. The CDR3 here is CSVNTGQASYEQYF. The CDR3 DNA is TGCAGCGTGAACACGGGACAGGCTTCCTACGAGCAGTACTTC.

This clonotype appeared many times. This sequence joins TRBV20-1 and TRBJ1-2, with D unresolved. This CDR3 contains 12 residues. Germline loops: CDR1 DFQATT, CDR2 SNEGSKA (reference sequence). Trimming removed 5 bases at V and 4 bases at J, with 11 bases between. CDR3 bases: TGCAGTGCTCCTCTTGGGGTCTATGGCTACACCTTC. It encodes CSAPLGVYGYTF.

In its sample, this clonotype was seen once. V usage is TRBV20-1 and J usage is TRBJ2-7, with D perhaps TRBD1 (5 bases). V shed 5 bases and J shed 1 base, with 9 bases lying between them. The CDR3 totals 12 residues. Germline CDR1 DFQATT, CDR2 SNEGSKA (reference sequence). DNA of the CDR3: TGCAGTGCTGGCCCAGGGTCCTACGAGCAGTACTTC. Protein: CSAGPGSYEQYF.

Concerning this clonotype: This may arise from a read error, as a much more abundant clone is one base away. The chain links TRBV20-1 to TRBJ2-5, with D hard to call. The CDR3 extends over 13 amino acids. V was shortened by 1 base and J by 3 bases, with 9 bases between the two germline ends. Looked up from germline, CDR1 is DFQATT and CDR2 is SNEGSKA (reference sequence). The CDR3 spells CSARGGREETQYF. In nucleotides, the CDR3 is TGCAGTGCTAGAGGGGGAAGGGAAGAGACCCAGTACTTC.

This chain connects TRBV20-1 to TRBJ2-4; TRBD2 agrees at 9 bases. Germline CDR1 and CDR2: DFQATT and SNEGSKA (reference sequence). V shed 1 base and J 2 bases; nucleotides not matched to a gene: 9. The CDR3 loop spans 17 amino acids. The CDR3 here is CSARGLGLADSKNIQYF. The CDR3 nucleotides are TGCAGTGCTAGAGGCTTGGGACTAGCAGACTCCAAAAACATTCAGTACTTC.

This clonotype was detected many times. The chain employs TRBV7-2 and TRBJ2-3, with 11 bases identical to TRBD2. J lost 7 bases, V lost 5 bases, and 11 bases had no gene match. The CDR3 spans 16 residues. The V gene's germline CDR1 is SGHTA and CDR2 FQGNSA. The CDR3 DNA reads TGTGCCAGCAGCCAAATCCCACTAGCGGGAGTGTATACGCAGTATTTT. Protein: CASSQIPLAGVYTQYF.

This clonotype was seen a handful of times. The gene calls are TRBV18 and TRBJ1-1; a possible D gene is TRBD1 (6 bases). V was clipped by 3 bases and J by 1 base, with 12 bases between them. The CDR3 spans 15 residues. Germline CDR1 reads KGHSH; CDR2 reads LQKENI. The chain's CDR3 is CASSPLQGRNTEAFF. The CDR3 coding sequence is TGTGCCAGCTCACCGTTACAGGGAAGGAACACTGAAGCTTTCTTT.

The rearrangement joins TRBV18 to TRBJ2-1; TRBD1 aligns across 9 bases. V lost 5 bases, J lost 7 bases, and 12 bases stayed unmatched. Germline CDR1 reads KGHSH; CDR2 reads LQKENI. CDR3 size: 16 residues. CDR3 DNA sequence: TGTGCCAGCTCATCAACCGGGACAGGGAAGTTGAATGAGCAGTTCTTC. This gives the protein CASSSTGTGKLNEQFF. The full variable domain, in which reference TRBV18 and TRBJ2-1 provide the parts outside the CDR3, is NAGVMQNPRHLVRRRGQEARLRCSPMKGHSHVYWYRQLPEEGLKFMVYLQKENIIDESGMPKERFSAEFPKEGPSILRIQQVVRGDSAAYFCASSSTGTGKLNEQFFGPGTRLTVL.

This clonotype appeared many times. The gene calls are TRBV25-1 and TRBJ2-5, with D possibly matching TRBD1 (6 bases). Germline V CDR1 and CDR2: MGHDK, SYGVNS. The CDR3 spans 14 residues. The V gene lost 2 bases and the J gene lost 6 bases, with 13 bases spanning the gap. CDR3 region: CASSELGAVKTQYF. CDR3 DNA sequence: TGTGCCAGCAGTGAACTGGGGGCGGTGAAGACCCAGTACTTC.

Many counts were recorded for this clonotype. This chain connects TRBV2 to TRBJ2-7, with D uncertain. The CDR3 extends over 10 amino acids. Germline V gene data show CDR1 as SNHLY and CDR2 as FYNNEI. V was shortened by 8 bases and J by 3 bases, with 5 bases between the two germline ends. CDR3 protein: CASLSYEQYF. The CDR3 DNA reads as TGTGCCAGCCTGAGCTACGAGCAGTACTTC.

This clonotype was picked up a small number of times. CDR3 sequence (DNA): TGTGCCAGCAGCCTCCGGGACAGGGACGAGCAGTACTTC. The encoded protein is CASSLRDRDEQYF. V usage is TRBV6-1 and J usage is TRBJ2-7; 9 nucleotides align to TRBD1. Germline loops: CDR1 MNHNS, CDR2 SASEGT. V shed 6 bases, J shed 5 bases, and the junction held 5 bases outside the gene matches. This CDR3 region has 13 residues.

V usage is TRBV11-2 and J usage is TRBJ1-2; TRBD1 might be the D (6 bases). The germline CDR1 and CDR2 sequences are SGHAT and FQNNGV. The CDR3 covers 13 residues. V gave up 6 bases and J gave up 6 bases, with 14 bases separating them. The CDR3 spells CASSRRTEDGYTF. The CDR3 DNA reads as TGTGCCAGCAGTCGCCGGACAGAAGATGGCTACACCTTC.

With respect to this clonotype: With a much larger clone just one base away, this may be a read error. This rearrangement joins TRBV25-1 to TRBJ2-7; perhaps TRBD1 as D (5 bases). The J call is doubtful: the DNA matches TRBJ2-5 better. The germline CDR1 and CDR2 sequences are MGHDK and SYGVNS. The CDR3 runs 14 residues. The CDR3 protein is CASRETELQETQYF. The DNA of the CDR3 is TGTGCCAGCAGGGAGACAGAGCTACAAGAGACCCAGTACTTC.

Comments on this clonotype: A single base separates this from a much larger clone, so it may be a read error. This rearrangement joins TRBV5-1 to TRBJ2-3; D is tentatively TRBD1 or TRBD2 (7 bases each). Per germline, CDR1 SGHRS and CDR2 YFSETQ. The CDR3 loop spans 14 amino acids. CDR3 residues: CASSSGGGADMQYF. CDR3 coding DNA: TGCGCCAGCAGCTCAGGGGGAGGGGCAGATATGCAGTATTTT.